One and the same sample provided the 15 T cell receptor beta chains below, sequenced in a study of T cells in Graves' hyperthyroidism and ophthalmopathy. The source material, RNA transcripts, was used to amplify TCR beta CDR3 regions. HTBI primers were used for first-round RT-PCR of the TCR CDR3. TCRdb called the multiplex PCR reads again in MiXCR, with one record for every CDR3 protein. The sample yields under 400,000 distinct CDR3 sequences, roughly 18% seen once. Sequencing was performed on blood. These receptors were taken from a woman aged 45 to 65 with Graves' hyperthyroidism.

This clonotype came up many times. The chain recombines TRBV5-1 with TRBJ2-1; TRBD1 matches 8 bases. Germline trimming cut 3 bases from V and 8 bases from J; bases unmatched to any gene: 16. Germline CDR1 reads SGHRS; CDR2 reads YFSETQ. This CDR3 contains 17 residues. CDR3: CASSSAPILTGVDEQFF. As DNA, the CDR3 is TGCGCCAGCAGCTCCGCCCCGATATTGACAGGGGTCGATGAGCAGTTCTTC.

This clonotype has at least ten counts. The rearrangement links TRBV10-2 to TRBJ2-3; D unresolved. Germline lookup yields CDR1 WSHSY and CDR2 SAAADI. CDR3 length: 12 residues. Trimming cost V 3 bases and J 5 bases, with 6 bases left between them. This CDR3 reads CASSDLGDTQYF. As DNA, the CDR3 is TGCGCCAGCAGTGACTTGGGAGATACGCAGTATTTT.

This clonotype was counted at least ten times. The chain links TRBV7-3 to TRBJ2-1; perhaps TRBD2 as D (6 bases). There are 13 residues in the CDR3. V lost 0 bases and J 10 bases, leaving 10 bases between the germline ends. Germline CDR1 reads SGHTA; CDR2 reads FQGTGA. The CDR3 here is CASSLTGGREQFF. The CDR3 DNA follows: TGTGCCAGCAGCTTAACGGGGGGAAGGGAGCAGTTCTTC. Full variable domain (missing parts from reference TRBV7-3 and TRBJ2-1): GAGVSQTPSNKVTEKGKYVELRCDPISGHTALYWYRQSLGQGPEFLIYFQGTGAADDSGLPNDRFFAVRPEGSVSTLKIQRTERGDSAVYLCASSLTGGREQFFGPGTRLTVL.

The rearrangement links TRBV20-1 to TRBJ1-2; a possible D gene is TRBD1 (5 bases). Trimming removed 3 bases from V and 8 bases from J, with 13 bases in between. CDR1 and CDR2 (germline): DFQATT, SNEGSKA (reference sequence). The CDR3 has 12 residues. CDR3: CSASRGTMGYTF. CDR3 bases: TGCAGTGCTAGTCGAGGGACTATGGGCTACACCTTC.

The chain recombines TRBV6-1 with TRBJ2-1, with TRBD1 identical over 9 bases. Per the germline V gene, CDR1 is MNHNS and CDR2 is SASEGT. This CDR3 has 15 amino acids. V lost 4 bases, J lost 8 bases, and 9 bases stayed unmatched. CDR3 residues: CASSALPGQGYEQFF. DNA of the CDR3: TGTGCCAGCAGTGCCCTTCCAGGACAGGGGTATGAGCAGTTCTTC.

This clonotype was observed at least ten times. The chain couples TRBV28 to TRBJ2-3; no reliable D call. The CDR3 runs to 12 residues. Trimming left V 6 bases short and J 1 base short, with 5 bases between. From germline, CDR1 is MDHEN and CDR2 SYDVKM. In DNA, the CDR3 is TGTGCCAGCAGGTCTGGCACAGATACGCAGTATTTT. Protein: CASRSGTDTQYF. The entire variable domain, with the rest obtained from reference TRBV28 and TRBJ2-3, is as follows: DVKVTQSSRYLVKRTGEKVFLECVQDMDHENMFWYRQDPGLGLRLIYFSYDVKMKEKGDIPEGYSVSREKKERFSLILESASTNQTSMYLCASRSGTDTQYFGPGTRLTVL.

To note about this clonotype: A much larger clonotype is one base distant, so this may be a read error. The CDR3 reads CASSDQGGYEQYF. DNA of the CDR3: TGTGCCAGCAGTGATCAGGGAGGCTACGAGCAGTACTTC. V is TRBV6-1 and J is TRBJ2-7; tentatively, D is TRBD2 (6 bases). CDR3 length equals 13 residues. Germline-derived CDR1 and CDR2 are MNHNS and SASEGT. Deletions cut 3 bases from V and 3 bases from J, with 9 bases between.

This clonotype was observed a handful of times. J is TRBJ2-5 and V is TRBV6-1; TRBD1 agrees at 7 bases. The germline V gene has CDR1 MNHNS and CDR2 SASEGT. This CDR3 contains 13 residues. Losses at the gene ends were 6 bases for V and 5 bases for J; bases not matched to a gene: 6. This CDR3 reads CASRRQGFETQYF. The CDR3 region has the DNA TGTGCCAGCAGAAGACAGGGTTTCGAGACCCAGTACTTC.

Ten or more counts support this clonotype. The chain links TRBV11-2 to TRBJ1-1; the D is unclear. V lost 0 bases to trimming and J lost 7 bases, with 9 bases between them. The germline V gene encodes CDR1 SGHAT and CDR2 FQNNGV. The CDR3 is made up of 13 amino acids. The CDR3 coding sequence is TGTGCCAGCAGCTTAGATGCGGCAGTTGAAGCTTTCTTT. Translation gives CASSLDAAVEAFF.

By sample share, this clonotype is medium-sized (0.01 to 0.1%). The CDR3 nucleotides read TGTGCCAGCAGCGTAGAAGTAGGACCCTACGAGCAGTACTTC. It codes for CASSVEVGPYEQYF. This sequence joins TRBV9 and TRBJ2-7; D is ambiguous. This CDR3 is 14 amino acids long. Germline CDR1 and CDR2: SGDLS and YYNGEE. V lost 0 bases to trimming and J lost 2 bases, with 9 bases between them.

This clonotype has a handful of counts. At one boundary the junction diverges from the germline segment, which might be a read error. The V and J genes are TRBV27 and TRBJ2-1; D unclear. The germline V gene encodes CDR1 MNHEY and CDR2 SMNVEV (reference sequence). CDR3 length: 18 amino acids. CDR3 sequence: CASSLDSRLGSSSNEQFF. In DNA, the CDR3 is TGTGCCAGCAGTTTAGACTCCCGGCTGGGTAGCTCCTCCAATGAGCAGTTCTTC.

This clonotype was picked up many times. The chain couples TRBV20-1 to TRBJ2-7; TRBD1 might be the D (7 bases). V dropped 6 bases and J dropped 3 bases, with 12 bases sitting between them. CDR1 DFQATT and CDR2 SNEGSKA come from the germline V gene (reference sequence). CDR3 size: 12 residues. The CDR3 is CSAARDSYEQYF. The CDR3 nucleotides read TGCAGTGCCGCGCGGGACAGCTACGAGCAGTACTTC.

The rearrangement links TRBV6-1 to TRBJ2-2; 12 bases match TRBD2. V dropped 6 bases and J dropped 6; count of bases not matched to a gene: 5. This CDR3 spans 15 amino acids. CDR1 and CDR2 from the germline V gene are MNHNS and SASEGT. The CDR3 DNA reads TGTGCCAGCAGACCCCTAGCGGGGGGGCCCGGGGAGCTGTTTTTT. Protein product: CASRPLAGGPGELFF.

This chain links TRBV20-1 with TRBJ1-5; D call uncertain. V shed 0 bases and J shed 1 base, with 10 bases lying between them. The CDR3 is 15 amino acids. Germline-derived CDR1 and CDR2 are DFQATT and SNEGSKA (reference sequence). The CDR3 DNA is TGCAGTGCTAGAGAAAAGGACGGGAGCAATCAGCCCCAGCATTTT. Its protein is CSAREKDGSNQPQHF.

This clonotype was detected many times. This chain connects TRBV11-2 to TRBJ2-1; tentatively, D is TRBD2 (5 bases). Looked up from germline, CDR1 is SGHAT and CDR2 is FQNNGV. Trimming shortened V by 1 base and J by 8 bases, and 15 bases separated the two germline ends. The CDR3 consists of 15 residues. Here the CDR3 reads CASSLGRTGTYEQFF. DNA for the CDR3: TGTGCCAGCAGCTTAGGTCGGACTGGAACTTATGAGCAGTTCTTC.